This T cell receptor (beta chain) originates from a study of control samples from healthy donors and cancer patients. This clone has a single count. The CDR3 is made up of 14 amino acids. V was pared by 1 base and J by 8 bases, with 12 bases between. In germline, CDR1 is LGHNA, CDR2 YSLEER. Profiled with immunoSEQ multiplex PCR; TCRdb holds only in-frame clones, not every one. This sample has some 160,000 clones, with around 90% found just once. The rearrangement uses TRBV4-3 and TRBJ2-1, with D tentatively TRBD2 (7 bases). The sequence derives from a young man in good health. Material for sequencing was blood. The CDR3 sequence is CASSQVGGGDEQFF. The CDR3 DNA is TGCGCCAGCAGCCAAGTGGGCGGGGGCGATGAGCAGTTCTTC.